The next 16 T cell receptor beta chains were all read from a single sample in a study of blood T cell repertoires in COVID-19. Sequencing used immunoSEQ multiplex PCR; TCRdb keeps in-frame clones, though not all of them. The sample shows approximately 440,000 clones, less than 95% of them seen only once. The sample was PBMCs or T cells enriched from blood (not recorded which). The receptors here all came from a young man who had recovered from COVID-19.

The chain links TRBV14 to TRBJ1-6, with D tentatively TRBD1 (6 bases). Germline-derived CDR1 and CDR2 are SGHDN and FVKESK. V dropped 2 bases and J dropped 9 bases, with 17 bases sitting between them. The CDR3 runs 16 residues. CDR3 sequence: CASSQRSGQKSSPLHF. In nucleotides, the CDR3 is TGTGCCAGCAGCCAAAGGTCGGGACAAAAAAGTTCACCCCTCCACTTT.

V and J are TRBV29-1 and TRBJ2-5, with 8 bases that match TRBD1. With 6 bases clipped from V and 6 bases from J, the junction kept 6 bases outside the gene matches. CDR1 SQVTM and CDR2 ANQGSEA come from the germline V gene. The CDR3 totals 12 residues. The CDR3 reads CSVGQGRKTQYF. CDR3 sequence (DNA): TGCAGCGTCGGACAGGGAAGGAAGACCCAGTACTTC.

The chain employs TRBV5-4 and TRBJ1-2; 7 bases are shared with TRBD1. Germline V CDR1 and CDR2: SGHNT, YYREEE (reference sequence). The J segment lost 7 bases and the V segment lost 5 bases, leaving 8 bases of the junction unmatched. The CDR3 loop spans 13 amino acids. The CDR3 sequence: CASSQTGSRGYTF. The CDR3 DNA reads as TGTGCCAGCAGTCAGACAGGGTCTCGTGGCTACACCTTC. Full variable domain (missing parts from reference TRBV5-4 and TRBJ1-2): ETGVTQSPTHLIKTRGQQVTLRCSSQSGHNTVSWYQQALGQGPQFIFQYYREEENGRGNFPPRFSGLQFPNYSSELNVNALELDDSALYLCASSQTGSRGYTFGSGTRLTVV.

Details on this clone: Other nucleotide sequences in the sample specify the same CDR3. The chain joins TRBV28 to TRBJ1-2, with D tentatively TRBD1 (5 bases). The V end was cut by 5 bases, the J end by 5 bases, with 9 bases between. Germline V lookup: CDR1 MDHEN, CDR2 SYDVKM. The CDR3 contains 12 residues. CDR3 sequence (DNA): TGTGCCAGCAGTCCCGGGGGGTATGGCTACACCTTC. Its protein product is CASSPGGYGYTF.

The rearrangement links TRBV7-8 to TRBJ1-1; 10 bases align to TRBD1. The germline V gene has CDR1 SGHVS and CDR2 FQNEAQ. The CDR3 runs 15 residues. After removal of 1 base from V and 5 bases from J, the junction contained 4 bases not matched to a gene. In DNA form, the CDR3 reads TGTGCCAGCAGCTTAGGTGGGACAGGGGCGACTGAAGCTTTCTTT. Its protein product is CASSLGGTGATEAFF.

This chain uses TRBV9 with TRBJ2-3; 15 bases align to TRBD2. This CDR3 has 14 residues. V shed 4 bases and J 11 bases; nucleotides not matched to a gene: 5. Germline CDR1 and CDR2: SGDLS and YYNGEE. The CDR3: CASSSGLAGGGQYF. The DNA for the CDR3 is TGTGCCAGCAGCTCGGGACTAGCGGGAGGAGGGCAGTATTTT.

The CDR3 is CASSIRQGSTDTQYF. CDR3 nucleotide sequence: TGTGCCAGCAGTATAAGACAGGGTTCCACAGATACGCAGTATTTT. The chain combines TRBV28 with TRBJ2-3; 7 bases match TRBD1. V gave up 5 bases and J gave up 2 bases; unmatched junction bases: 7. This CDR3 contains 15 residues. The germline gives CDR1 MDHEN, CDR2 SYDVKM.

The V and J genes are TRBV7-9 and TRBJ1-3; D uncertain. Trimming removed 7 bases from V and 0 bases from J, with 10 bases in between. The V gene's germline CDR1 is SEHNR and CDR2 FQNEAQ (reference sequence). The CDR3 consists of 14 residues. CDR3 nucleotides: TGTGCCAGCATGATAGGGAGCTCTGGAAACACCATATATTTT. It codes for CASMIGSSGNTIYF. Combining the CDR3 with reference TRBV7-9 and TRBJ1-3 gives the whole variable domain DTGVSQNPRHKITKRGQNVTFRCDPISEHNRLYWYRQTLGQGPEFLTYFQNEAQLEKSRLLSDRFSAERPKGSFSTLEIQRTEQGDSAMYLCASMIGSSGNTIYFGEGSWLTVV.

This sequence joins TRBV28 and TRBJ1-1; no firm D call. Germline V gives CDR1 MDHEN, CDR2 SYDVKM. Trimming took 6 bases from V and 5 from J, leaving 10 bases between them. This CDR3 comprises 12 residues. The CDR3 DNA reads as TGTGCCAGCAGATTCGGGAGGACTGAAGCTTTCTTT. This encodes CASRFGRTEAFF.

The CDR3 region has the DNA TGTGCCAGCAGGAAACAGGGGCAGGAGGAAGCTTTCTTT. Encoded protein: CASRKQGQEEAFF. The V and J genes are TRBV7-3 and TRBJ1-1; 7 nucleotides line up with TRBD1. This CDR3 is 13 amino acids long. J lost 8 bases, V lost 6 bases, and 9 bases had no gene match. CDR1 is SGHTA, CDR2 FQGTGA, per germline. The full variable domain, rest sourced from reference TRBV7-3 and TRBJ1-1, is GAGVSQTPSNKVTEKGKYVELRCDPISGHTALYWYRQSLGQGPEFLIYFQGTGAADDSGLPNDRFFAVRPEGSVSTLKIQRTERGDSAVYLCASRKQGQEEAFFGQGTRLTVV.

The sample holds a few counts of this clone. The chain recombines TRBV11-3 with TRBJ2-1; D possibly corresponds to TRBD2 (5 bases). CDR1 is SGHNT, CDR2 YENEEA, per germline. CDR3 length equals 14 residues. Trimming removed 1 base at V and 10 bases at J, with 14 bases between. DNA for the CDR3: TGTGCCAGCAGCTTAGCCCGCCTCTCGGGAGAGCAGTTCTTC. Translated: CASSLARLSGEQFF. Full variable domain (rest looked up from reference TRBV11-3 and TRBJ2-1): EAGVVQSPRYKIIEKKQPVAFWCNPISGHNTLYWYLQNLGQGPELLIRYENEEAVDDSQLPKDRFSAERLKGVDSTLKIQPAELGDSAVYLCASSLARLSGEQFFGPGTRLTVL.

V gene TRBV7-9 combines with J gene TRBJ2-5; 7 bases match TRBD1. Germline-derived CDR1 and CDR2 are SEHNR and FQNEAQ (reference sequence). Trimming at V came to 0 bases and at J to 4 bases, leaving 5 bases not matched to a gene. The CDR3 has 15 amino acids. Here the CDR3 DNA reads TGTGCCAGCAGCTTAGCGACAGGGAGTGGAGAGACCCAGTACTTC. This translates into CASSLATGSGETQYF.

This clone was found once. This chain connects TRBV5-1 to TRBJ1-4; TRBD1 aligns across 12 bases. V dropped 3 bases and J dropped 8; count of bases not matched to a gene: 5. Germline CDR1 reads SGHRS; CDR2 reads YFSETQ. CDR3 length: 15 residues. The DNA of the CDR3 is TGCGCCAGCAGCTCGGGGGACAGGGGGCGAGAAAAACTGTTTTTT. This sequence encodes CASSSGDRGREKLFF.

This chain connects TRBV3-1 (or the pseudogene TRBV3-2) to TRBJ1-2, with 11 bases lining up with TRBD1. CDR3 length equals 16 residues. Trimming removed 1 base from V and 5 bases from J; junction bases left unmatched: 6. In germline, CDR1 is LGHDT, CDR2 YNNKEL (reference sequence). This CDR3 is CASSQGPGQGEYGYTF. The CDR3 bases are TGTGCCAGCAGCCAAGGTCCGGGACAGGGGGAGTATGGCTACACCTTC.

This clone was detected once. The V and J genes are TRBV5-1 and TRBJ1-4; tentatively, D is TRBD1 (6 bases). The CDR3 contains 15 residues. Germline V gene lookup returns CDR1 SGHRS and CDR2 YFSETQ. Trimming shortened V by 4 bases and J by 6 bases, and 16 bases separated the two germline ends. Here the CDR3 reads CASSDSGTRDEKLFF. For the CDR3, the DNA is TGCGCCAGCAGCGACTCCGGGACACGGGATGAAAAACTGTTTTTT. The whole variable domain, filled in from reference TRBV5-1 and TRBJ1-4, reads KAGVTQTPRYLIKTRGQQVTLSCSPISGHRSVSWYQQTPGQGLQFLFEYFSETQRNKGNFPGRFSGRQFSNSRSEMNVSTLELGDSALYLCASSDSGTRDEKLFFGSGTQLSVL.

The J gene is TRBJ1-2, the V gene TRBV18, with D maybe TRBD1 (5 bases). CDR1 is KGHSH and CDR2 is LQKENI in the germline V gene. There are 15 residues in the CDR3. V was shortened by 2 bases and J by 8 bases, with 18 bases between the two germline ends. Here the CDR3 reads CASSPKTEDVTGYTF. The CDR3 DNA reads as TGTGCCAGCTCACCAAAGACAGAAGATGTTACCGGCTACACCTTC. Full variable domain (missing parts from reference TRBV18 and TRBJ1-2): NAGVMQNPRHLVRRRGQEARLRCSPMKGHSHVYWYRQLPEEGLKFMVYLQKENIIDESGMPKERFSAEFPKEGPSILRIQQVVRGDSAAYFCASSPKTEDVTGYTFGSGTRLTVV.